The next 5 T cell receptor beta chains were all read from a single sample in a study of blood T cell repertoires in COVID-19. Data came from immunoSEQ multiplex PCR; TCRdb stores just in-frame clones and leaves some out. The repertoire holds about 190,000 clones, with about 80% as singletons. The specimen was peripheral blood. Every receptor here comes from a man in his 60s with acute or convalescent COVID-19.

The chain has TRBV7-6 and TRBJ2-7; 9 nucleotides line up with TRBD2. The germline CDR1 and CDR2 sequences are SGHVS and FNYEAQ. Losses at the gene ends were 1 base for V and 0 bases for J; bases not matched to a gene: 7. The CDR3 sequence is 17 residues long. CDR3 residues: CASSLVLRGGSSYEQYF. Here the CDR3 DNA reads TGTGCCAGCAGCTTAGTTTTGCGGGGGGGGTCCTCCTACGAGCAGTACTTC.

The chain combines TRBV4-1 with TRBJ2-3, with 12 bases that match TRBD2. CDR1 is MGHRA and CDR2 is YSYEKL in the germline V gene. There are 15 residues in the CDR3. The trim removed 6 bases at V and 4 bases at J, leaving 5 bases unmatched. The CDR3 bases are TGCGCCAGCAGGCCTAGCGGGAGGGCCGCAGATACGCAGTATTTT. Amino acids: CASRPSGRAADTQYF.

The genes are TRBV20-1 and TRBJ2-1; D remains ambiguous. V was trimmed by 3 bases and J by 9 bases, leaving 9 bases between them. Germline V gives CDR1 DFQATT, CDR2 SNEGSKA (reference sequence). The CDR3 loop spans 11 amino acids. The CDR3, as DNA: TGCAGTGCTAGCAAGACGGGTGAGCAGTTCTTC. As protein: CSASKTGEQFF.

This rearrangement joins TRBV19 to TRBJ1-2, with 7 positions matching TRBD1. Germline lookup yields CDR1 LNHDA and CDR2 SQIVND (reference sequence). CDR3 length equals 16 residues. With V trimmed by 7 bases and J by 4 bases, 15 bases remained unmatched. CDR3 sequence (DNA): TGTGCCAGTACCGAGCTCCGCCAGACAGGGACCTATGGCTACACCTTC. It codes for CASTELRQTGTYGYTF.

In its sample, this clone was seen once. J is TRBJ2-2 and V is TRBV6-5, with a possible D match to TRBD2 (6 bases). The CDR3 runs 15 residues. V was clipped by 6 bases and J by 5 bases, with 16 bases between them. The V gene's germline CDR1 is MNHEY and CDR2 SVGAGI. The DNA of the CDR3 is TGTGCCAGCAGGGACTCTCGCCGGGGGACCGGGGAGCTGTTTTTT. Protein product: CASRDSRRGTGELFF.